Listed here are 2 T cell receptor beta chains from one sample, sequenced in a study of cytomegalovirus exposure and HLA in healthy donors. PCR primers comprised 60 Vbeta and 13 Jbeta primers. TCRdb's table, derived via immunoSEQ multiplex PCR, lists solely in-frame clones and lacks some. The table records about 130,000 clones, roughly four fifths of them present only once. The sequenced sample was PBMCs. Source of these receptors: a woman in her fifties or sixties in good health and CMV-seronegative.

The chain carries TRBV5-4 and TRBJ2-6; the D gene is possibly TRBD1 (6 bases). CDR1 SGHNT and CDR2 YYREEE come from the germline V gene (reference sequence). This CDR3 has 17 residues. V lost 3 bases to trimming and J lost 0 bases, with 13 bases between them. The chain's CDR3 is CASSSGDTYSGANVLTF. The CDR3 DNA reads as TGTGCCAGCAGCTCAGGGGACACTTACTCTGGGGCCAACGTCCTGACTTTC.

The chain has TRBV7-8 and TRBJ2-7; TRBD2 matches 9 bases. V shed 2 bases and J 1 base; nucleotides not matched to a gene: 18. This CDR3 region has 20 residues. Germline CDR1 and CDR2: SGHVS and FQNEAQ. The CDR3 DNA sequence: TGTGCCAGCAGCTTAAGGGGTCCGGGTAGCGGGAGTTCTAATTCCTACGAGCAGTACTTC. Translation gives CASSLRGPGSGSSNSYEQYF.